This T cell receptor (beta chain) stems from a study of Graves' ophthalmopathy and Graves' hyperthyroidism (dated by TCRdb to about 2018). About the investigation overall: Peripheral blood samples were taken at the time of initial diagnosis, before any treatment was given. The 80 to 100 discovery patients were randomly divided into training and test sets at a 7:3 ratio. The independent validation cohort included about 19 hyperthyroidism patients plus 17 patients who later progressed from hyperthyroidism to ophthalmopathy. After sampling, hyperthyroidism patients received methimazole starting at 30 mg daily, and ophthalmopathy patients received high-dose intravenous methylprednisolone. In a handful of hyperthyroidism patients, the T-cell repertoires found in thyroid tissue were compared with those found in blood. In total, 120 to 150 blood samples were TCR-sequenced: roughly 45 ophthalmopathy, some 80 hyperthyroidism and approximately 17 hyperthyroidism-to-ophthalmopathy patients. The study used TCR beta repertoire signatures to distinguish Graves' ophthalmopathy from Graves' hyperthyroidism and to predict progression to ophthalmopathy. A discovery set of 90 to 100 patients (43 ophthalmopathy, 57 stable hyperthyroidism) was enrolled to explore V-J signatures distinguishing ophthalmopathy from hyperthyroidism. Beyond this particular receptor, the publication reports: No statistical method was used to predetermine the sample size, and group allocation was not hidden from the investigators. In validation, the model predicted ophthalmopathy progression with 55% to 71% sensitivity and roughly 72% specificity; fewer than 15 predicted patients were CT-confirmed with GO in a median of approximately 6.5 months. In cross-validation, the 13-signature model distinguished ophthalmopathy from stable hyperthyroidism with just over 85% sensitivity and around 82% specificity, and in the test set the corresponding values were roughly 78% and 74%. Most expanded thyroid clonotypes with a frequency above 0.001 also appeared in blood, which suggests that blood repertoires may reflect the immune response in the thyroid.

Patients with ophthalmopathy had moderately to severely active disease, with a Clinical Activity Score of 3 or more, a NOSPECS grade of 4 or more, and a disease duration of less than 3 months. Patients with other autoimmune diseases, uncontrolled infections, pregnancy or lactation were excluded. Clinical symptoms, serum thyroxine, TRAb, thyroid ultrasound and orbital computed tomography formed the basis of the diagnosis. PBMCs were isolated from about 10 ml of fresh peripheral blood by Ficoll-Paque density gradient centrifugation. Trizol reagent was used to extract the total RNA, and its quality was then checked on an Agilent 2100 Bioanalyzer. This clonotype showed up many times. Its antigen is currently not known. There are no base qualities to consult, and no much larger clone falls within one base. For repertoire sequencing, TCR beta CDR3 regions were amplified from RNA transcripts. The first round of RT-PCR was done with HTBI primers and the Qiagen OneStep RT-PCR kit, and was followed by a second round of multiplex PCR, then size selection and purification. Libraries were sequenced paired-end with 100 bp reads on an Illumina HiSeq2000. The authors' pipeline ran thus. Reads were processed with SOAPnuke, discarding reads with adapters, uncalled bases, mean Phred below 15, or no exact constant-primer or identifier match. COPE v1.2.5 was used to merge high-quality paired reads. Unique nucleotide sequences were defined as clonotypes and aligned to IMGT TRB V, D and J references using MiTCR v1.1. Only V-J combinations with frequency above 0.0001 were analysed, covering approximately 99% of repertoires. For each V-J combination, a TCR clonal expansion and chaos score was defined as the ratio of F50 clonal expansion to chaos observed in the TCRdist matrix. Welch's t-statistics and random forest were used to narrow the features down to over ten V-J combinations, which were then fed into a naive Bayes classifier. Thyroid-blood repertoire similarity was quantified with the Morisita-Horn index. The public reads were run again by TCRdb, first through fastp at Q25 and then through MiXCR, and only productive beta chains were kept. Every distinct CDR3 protein forms one entry, paired with its most common genes and DNA. These V and J calls are TCRdb output, not the study's own analysis. This sample holds approximately 160,000 distinct CDR3 sequences; approximately 40% were observed only once. Roughly 9% of the sample is held by the ten biggest clonotypes.

Trimming at the junction amounts to 6 bases on V and 3 bases on J, and the germline ends lie 11 bases apart. Counted from cysteine to phenylalanine, this CDR3 has 14 amino acids. The read is trimmed to its CDR3 DNA, 42 bases read in frame from base 1. Material: peripheral blood. This TCR was recovered from a man aged 30-40 years with Graves' ophthalmopathy. Donor details come from another sample of the same person, matched by shared clones. The rearrangement joined TRBV12-3 or TRBV12-4 to TRBJ2-2, and TRBD1 may be the D gene, going by 5 matching bases. This receptor has the CDR3 CASSLTGYTGELFF. The DNA is as follows: TGTGCCAGCAGCCTAACAGGTTACACCGGGGAGCTGTTTTTT.